This TCR beta chain was identified during a study of regulatory T cells in long-lasting Graves disease. Study as a whole: The study enrolled newly diagnosed Graves' patients on antithyroid drugs under 3 months.

Combining iRepertoire HTBI primers with Arm-PCR of CDR3 regions, the authors built TCR beta libraries. TCRdb redid the calling of the multiplex PCR reads with MiXCR, one entry per CDR3 protein. The sample has 550,000 to 650,000 distinct CDR3 sequences, roughly 16% seen once. Time point reported: newly diagnosed GD, antithyroid drugs for less than 3 months. Isolated PBMC RNA provided the starting material for the TCR library. The CDR3 runs 16 residues. Per the germline V gene, CDR1 is SGHTA and CDR2 is FQGTGA. V was trimmed by 5 bases and J by 1 base, leaving 16 bases between them. The same sample was also studied in work on T cells in Graves' hyperthyroidism and ophthalmopathy. Per that paper: A lack of ophthalmopathy progression within 18 months defined stable Graves' hyperthyroidism.

The source material was peripheral blood mononuclear cells (PBMCs), sampled at new diagnosis, from a patient treated with antithyroid drugs. The chain links TRBV7-3 to TRBJ2-3, with D perhaps TRBD2 (7 bases). This TCR was recovered from a man younger than 30 with Graves disease. This chain's CDR3 is CASSPVGGGRTDTQYF. The CDR3 DNA reads TGTGCCAGCAGCCCAGTAGGCGGGGGCCGCACAGATACGCAGTATTTT.